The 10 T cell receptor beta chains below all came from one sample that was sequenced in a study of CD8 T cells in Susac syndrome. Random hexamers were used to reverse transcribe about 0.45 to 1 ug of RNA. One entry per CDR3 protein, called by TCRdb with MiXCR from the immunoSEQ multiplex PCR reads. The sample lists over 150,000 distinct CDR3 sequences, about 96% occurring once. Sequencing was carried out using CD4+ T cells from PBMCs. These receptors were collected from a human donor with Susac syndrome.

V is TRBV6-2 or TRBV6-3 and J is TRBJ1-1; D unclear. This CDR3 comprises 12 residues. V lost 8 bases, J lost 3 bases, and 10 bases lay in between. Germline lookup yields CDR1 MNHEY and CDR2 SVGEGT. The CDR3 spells CASAPGYTEAFF. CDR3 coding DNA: TGTGCCAGCGCCCCAGGCTACACTGAAGCTTTCTTT.

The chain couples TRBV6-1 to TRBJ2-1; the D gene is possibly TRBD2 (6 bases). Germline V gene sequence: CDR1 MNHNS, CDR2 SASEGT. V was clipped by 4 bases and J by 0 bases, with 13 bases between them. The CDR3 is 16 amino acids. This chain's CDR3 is CASSVRGTTSYNEQFF. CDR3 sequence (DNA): TGTGCCAGCAGTGTGCGGGGCACTACCTCCTACAATGAGCAGTTCTTC.

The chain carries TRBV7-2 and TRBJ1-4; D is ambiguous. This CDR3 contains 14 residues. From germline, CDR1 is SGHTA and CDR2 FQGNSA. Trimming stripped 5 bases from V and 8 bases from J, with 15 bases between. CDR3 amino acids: CASSPTGKNEKLFF. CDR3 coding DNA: TGTGCCAGCAGCCCTACCGGGAAAAACGAAAAACTGTTTTTT.

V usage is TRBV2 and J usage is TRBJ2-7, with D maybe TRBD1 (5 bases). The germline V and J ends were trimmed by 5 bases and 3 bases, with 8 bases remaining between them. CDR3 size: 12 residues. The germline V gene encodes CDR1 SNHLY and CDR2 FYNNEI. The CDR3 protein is CASSQGNYEQYF. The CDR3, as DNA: TGTGCCAGCAGTCAGGGTAACTACGAGCAGTACTTC.

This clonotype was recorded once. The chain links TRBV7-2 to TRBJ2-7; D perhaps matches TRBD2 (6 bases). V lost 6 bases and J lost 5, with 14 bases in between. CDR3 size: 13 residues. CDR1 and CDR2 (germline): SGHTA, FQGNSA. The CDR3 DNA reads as TGTGCCAGCAGGCTACTAGCCGGTGACGAGCAGTACTTC. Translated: CASRLLAGDEQYF.

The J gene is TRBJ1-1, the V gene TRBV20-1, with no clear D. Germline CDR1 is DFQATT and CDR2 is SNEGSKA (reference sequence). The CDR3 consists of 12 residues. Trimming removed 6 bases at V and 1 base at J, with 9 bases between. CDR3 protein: CSAAGWNTEAFF. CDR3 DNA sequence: TGCAGTGCCGCGGGCTGGAACACTGAAGCTTTCTTT.

The CDR3 nucleotides read TGCAGTGCGACTAGCGGAGCCGGGAATGAGCAGTTCTTC. Translating gives CSATSGAGNEQFF. The J gene is TRBJ2-1, the V gene TRBV20-1; 9 positions match TRBD2. Trimming cost V 6 bases and J 7 bases; bases outside gene matches: 7. Germline V gene lookup returns CDR1 DFQATT and CDR2 SNEGSKA (reference sequence). There are 13 residues in the CDR3.

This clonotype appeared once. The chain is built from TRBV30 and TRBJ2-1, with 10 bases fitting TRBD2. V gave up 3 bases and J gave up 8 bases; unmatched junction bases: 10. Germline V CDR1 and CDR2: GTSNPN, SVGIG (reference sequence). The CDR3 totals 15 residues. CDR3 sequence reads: CAWRAGTSAFDEQFF. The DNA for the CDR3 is TGTGCCTGGAGGGCCGGGACTAGCGCCTTCGATGAGCAGTTCTTC. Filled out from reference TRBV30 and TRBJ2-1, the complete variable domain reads SQTIHQWPATLVQPVGSPLSLECTVEGTSNPNLYWYRQAAGRGLQLLFYSVGIGQISSEVPQNLSASRPQDRQFILSSKKLLLSDSGFYLCAWRAGTSAFDEQFFGPGTRLTVL.

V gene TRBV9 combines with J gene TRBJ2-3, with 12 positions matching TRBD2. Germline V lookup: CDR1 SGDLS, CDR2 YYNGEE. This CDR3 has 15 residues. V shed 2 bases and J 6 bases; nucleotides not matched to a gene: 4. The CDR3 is CASSVKTSGRDTQYF. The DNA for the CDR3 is TGTGCCAGCAGCGTGAAAACTAGCGGGAGGGATACGCAGTATTTT.

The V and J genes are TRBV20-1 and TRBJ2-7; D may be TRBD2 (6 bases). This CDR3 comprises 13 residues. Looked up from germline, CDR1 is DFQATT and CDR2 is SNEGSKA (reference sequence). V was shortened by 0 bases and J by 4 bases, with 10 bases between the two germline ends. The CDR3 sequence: CSARDRLEYEQYF. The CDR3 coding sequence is TGCAGTGCTAGAGACCGACTAGAGTACGAGCAGTACTTC.